Described below is a single T cell receptor beta chain sequence and its context. The antigen is undetermined. Trimming removed 5 bases from V and 12 bases from J, with 26 bases in between. This CDR3 spans 15 amino acids. Per germline, CDR1 LNHDA and CDR2 SQIVND (reference sequence). These data come from a study of shared clonotypes between healthy human individuals. The study's findings and limits: In this cohort, only blood was sampled, and tissue repertoires likely differ.

Sorted subsets were amplified in replicate PCRs using 200 to 250 ng DNA, 32,000 or so T cell genomes. Study processing details: From ImmunoSEQ came sequences covering only the junction and carrying no quality scores, so filtering differed. TCRdb's table, derived via immunoSEQ multiplex PCR, lists solely in-frame clones and lacks some. V and J calls and clone size are as listed in that table; D and trimming were resolved from the DNA. The sample lists about 1.5 million clones, more than 95% seen once, with over 1% in the top ten. This clonotype was obtained from a man aged 25-45 years in good health. J is TRBJ2-7 and V is TRBV19; D assignment may be TRBD1 or TRBD2 (5 bases each). Sequencing was carried out using naive CD4+ T cells sorted from blood. As for subset: CD45RA+ positively selected. The chain's CDR3 is CASSAARDGPYRRYF. CDR3 DNA sequence: TGTGCCAGTAGTGCCGCCCGGGACGGCCCCTACAGGCGGTACTTC.